This T cell receptor beta chain comes out of a study of shared clonotypes between healthy human individuals. The CDR3 is made up of 13 amino acids. Germline V gene sequence: CDR1 ENHRY, CDR2 SYGVKD. Germline trimming cut 9 bases from V and 4 bases from J; bases unmatched to any gene: 4. Several immunoSEQ plates received, in even portions, the genomic DNA of each subset. Method: immunoSEQ multiplex PCR; TCRdb's copy keeps in-frame clones and lacks some. This table has about half a million clones, around 77% appearing once. The study used approximately 90 million PBMCs per unsorted sample for genomic DNA. The study, taken as a whole, reports: Tissues were not sampled, only blood, and their repertoires likely differ.

About this clone itself: What it binds is unknown.

The sample taken for sequencing was PBMCs. The V call is TRBV10-3, the J call TRBJ2-2; TRBD2 matches at 8 bases. The receptor was isolated from a woman between 40 and 55 years old in good health. Some clones in this sample may be carry-over from other donors' samples. This CDR3 reads CAMGLAGTGELFF. The CDR3 region has the DNA TGTGCCATGGGGCTAGCGGGCACCGGGGAGCTGTTTTTT.